The present T cell receptor beta chain was sequenced within a study of CDR3 diversity in severe acne. Via MiXCR, TCRdb re-called the PCR reads, giving one row per CDR3 protein. Among tens of thousands of distinct CDR3 sequences listed, around 49% were seen once. V dropped 4 bases and J dropped 8; count of bases not matched to a gene: 8. This CDR3 comprises 14 residues. Germline values: CDR1 SGHRS, CDR2 YFSETQ. This clonotype was recorded many times. The clonotype comes from a male donor in good health, without acne. The sequencing input was blood. The rearrangement links TRBV5-1 to TRBJ2-1, with TRBD2 matching over 8 bases. The CDR3 is CASSPGGGVYEQFF. Here the CDR3 DNA reads TGCGCCAGCAGCCCCGGGGGGGGTGTGTATGAGCAGTTCTTC.